This T cell receptor beta chain comes out of a study of blood T cell repertoires in COVID-19. Study-level information: Spain, Italy and the United States supplied samples that represented acute and convalescent COVID-19.

As processed by the authors: Amplification of reference gene primers provided the estimated nucleated cell counts. Repertoires were generated with immunoSEQ multiplex PCR, while TCRdb's copy carries only in-frame clones and drops some. D and trimming were read from the DNA, whereas the V and J calls and clone size are those reported in that table. The data show some 490,000 clones, with around 85% seen just once and roughly 8.5% held by the top ten. The V end was cut by 0 bases, the J end by 8 bases, with 13 bases between. In germline, CDR1 is LGHDT, CDR2 YNNKEL (reference sequence). The CDR3 sequence is 14 residues long.

This chain uses TRBV3-1 (or the pseudogene TRBV3-2) with TRBJ1-2; perhaps TRBD1 as D (6 bases). This clonotype originated in an older woman who had recovered from COVID-19. Sequencing input: PBMCs or T cells enriched from blood (not recorded which). CDR3 in DNA: TGTGCCAGCAGCCAAGATGGAAACAGGGCGGGCTACACCTTC. Its translation: CASSQDGNRAGYTF.